The T cell receptor (beta chain) described here comes from a study of metastatic and nonmetastatic thyroid tumors. The CDR3 loop spans 11 amino acids. Per the germline V gene, CDR1 is MNHNS and CDR2 is SASEGT. This clone was observed a few times. TCRdb re-called clones via MiXCR from the PCR reads. The sample shows about 20,000 clones, 34% of them seen only once. Thyroid surgery took place with no prior treatment in any patient. This sequence was found in a male donor with papillary thyroid cancer or a benign thyroid nodule (not recorded which). Some clones in this sample may be carry-over from other donors' samples. The sample taken for sequencing was tumor tissue. The chain is built from TRBV6-1 and TRBJ2-7; either TRBD1 or TRBD2 may fit D (5 bases each). Written as DNA, the CDR3 is TGTTCCACTGGGGACGGGTCCAATCAGTACTTC. This translates into CSTGDGSNQYF.